This passage covers 2 T cell receptor beta chains from one sample sequenced in a study of T cells in narcolepsy. Some clones are missing from TCRdb's copy, which holds only in-frame ones; the method was immunoSEQ multiplex PCR. The sample records about 37,000 clones, approximately 80% being singletons. The sample consisted of memory (CD45RA-) CD4+ T cells from blood. The receptors were gathered from a human donor in good health.

By share, this clone ranks as medium-sized. The chain carries TRBV19 and TRBJ1-1; D gene uncertain. In germline, CDR1 is LNHDA, CDR2 SQIVND (reference sequence). Trimming shortened V by 4 bases and J by 1 base, and 13 bases separated the two germline ends. This CDR3 is 15 amino acids long. The CDR3 DNA reads TGTGCCAGTAGTAGGCCCTTAAGGAGGAACACTGAAGCTTTCTTT. The encoded protein is CASSRPLRRNTEAFF.

The rearrangement joins TRBV10-1 to TRBJ2-2, with TRBD2 matching 13 bases. CDR3 size: 19 residues. The germline CDR1 and CDR2 sequences are WNHNN and SYGVQD (reference sequence). V was pared by 2 bases and J by 4 bases, with 10 bases of the junction left unmatched. CDR3: CASSEGVGLAGISTGELFF. DNA of the CDR3: TGCGCCAGCAGTGAGGGGGTGGGACTAGCGGGAATCAGCACCGGGGAGCTGTTTTTT.